The clone carrying this TCR beta chain was detected many times. The record originates from a study of T cells in Graves' hyperthyroidism and ophthalmopathy. Clinical symptoms, serum thyroxine and TRAb, thyroid ultrasound and orbital computed tomography together formed the diagnostic basis. Fresh 10 ml peripheral blood yielded PBMCs. Losses at the gene ends were 6 bases for V and 5 bases for J; bases not matched to a gene: 9. The CDR3 is 13 residues long. Per the germline V gene, CDR1 is DFQATT and CDR2 is SNEGSKA (reference sequence). Amplified TCR beta CDR3 regions derived from RNA transcripts. During a first-round RT-PCR of the TCR CDR3, the HTBI primer set was used. MiXCR was run by TCRdb on the multiplex PCR reads, yielding one entry per CDR3 protein. The sample consists of around 700,000 distinct CDR3 sequences, around a sixth of them appearing once.

This sequence originates from a woman aged 45-60 years with Graves' hyperthyroidism that later progressed to Graves' ophthalmopathy. The chain recombines TRBV20-1 with TRBJ1-1; 7 nucleotides match TRBD1. Sequencing was performed on blood. The CDR3, as DNA: TGCAGTGCACGGGCAGGGGGGGATACTGAAGCTTTCTTT. Amino acid sequence: CSARAGGDTEAFF.